Sequencing of this TCR beta chain was carried out in a study of OX40 agonist ivuxolimab in advanced cancers. About the full investigation: Ivuxolimab was a fully human IgG2 agonistic monoclonal antibody targeting the costimulatory receptor OX40 (CD134). Partial responses occurred in three dose-escalation patients, of whom one had hepatocellular carcinoma and two had cutaneous melanoma. The paper describes the monotherapy dose-escalation part (N of about 47 patients) of the phase I trial of ivuxolimab. Intravenous ivuxolimab was administered to patients every 2 weeks at six dose levels: 0.01, 0.1, 0.3, 1.5, 3 and 10 mg/kg. The purpose of peripheral TCRbeta sequencing was to test whether ivuxolimab changed TCR sequence diversity and led to clonal T-cell expansion. Prior anti-PD-1, anti-PD-L1 or anti-CTLA-4 therapy was permitted, and checkpoint inhibitors had been received by under 50% of dose-escalation patients. The dose-escalation cohort was 82.7% male with a mean age of approximately 60 years, ranging from about 20 to 85. Of the roughly 51 patients in dose escalation, some 20 had hepatocellular carcinoma, around 15 had melanoma, 9 had renal cell carcinoma and 9 had head and neck cancer. Findings and caveats that apply to the study as a whole: In partial responders in the 0.1-3.0 mg/kg groups, normalized peripheral clonal expansion was found to be among the lowest, especially among CD8+ T cells. At doses of 0.1 to 3.0 mg/kg, clonal expansion of both CD4+ and CD8+ T cells in blood was seen between baseline and week 6. On average, CD8+ T cells showed more expanded clones than CD4+ T cells after ivuxolimab. Low levels of normalized T-cell clonal expansion were also seen in some patients who did not respond. The antigen specificity of the peripheral T cells that underwent clonal expansion was not determined.

As for this clone: Its antigen target is currently unknown. Within one base of it there is no much larger clone, and no base qualities were kept.

The CDR3 holds 15 amino acids from the cysteine to the phenylalanine. Of the read, only the CDR3 DNA is kept; its 45 bases are in frame from base 1. From a lookup of the germline V gene, CDR1 and CDR2 are SGHAT and FQNNGV. V has 5 bases trimmed and J has 1 base trimmed; junction bases matching no gene number 7. Patients with autoimmune disease history or receiving systemic immunosuppression were excluded from the trial. In every dose cohort, peripheral blood was drawn for TCR sequencing at baseline, cycle 4 day 1, and cycle 7 day 1. Samples were obtained from an open-label, multicenter, first-in-human phase I dose-escalation trial of ivuxolimab. Adults with locally advanced or metastatic melanoma, renal cell carcinoma, hepatocellular carcinoma or head and neck squamous cell carcinoma were enrolled in the trial. Before TCR sequencing, CD4+ T cells and CD8+ T cells from peripheral blood were sorted into separate populations.

Genomic DNA was extracted from sorted cells for sequencing of the TCRbeta CDR3 region. TCRbeta CDR3 regions were sequenced using the immunoSEQ Assay. The table comes from immuneACCESS by way of TCRdb, which keeps in-frame sequences with V and J called. Part of the clones is missing from these tables; in studies checked, under half for an unresolved V gene and the rest for unknown reasons. The sample records 45,000 to 60,000 clones, about 93% of which are singletons. More than 20% of the sample rests with the top ten. Material: CD4+ or CD8+ T cells sorted from blood, obtained in a trial of the OX40 agonist ivuxolimab. The clonotype originates from an adult with an advanced solid tumor such as melanoma, head and neck, liver or kidney cancer. This chain is built from TRBV11-2 and TRBJ1-1, with TRBD1 matching 7 junction bases. The CDR3 region has the sequence CASSRMRTGNTEAFF. The nucleotides are TGTGCCAGCAGCCGAATGCGGACAGGGAACACTGAAGCTTTCTTT. Outside the CDR3, residues come from the reference TRBV11-2 and TRBJ1-1 proteins, so the full variable domain is: EAGVAQSPRYKIIEKRQSVAFWCNPISGHATLYWYQQILGQGPKLLIQFQNNGVVDDSQLPKDRFSAERLKGVDSTLKIQPAKLEDSAVYLCASSRMRTGNTEAFFGQGTRLTVV.